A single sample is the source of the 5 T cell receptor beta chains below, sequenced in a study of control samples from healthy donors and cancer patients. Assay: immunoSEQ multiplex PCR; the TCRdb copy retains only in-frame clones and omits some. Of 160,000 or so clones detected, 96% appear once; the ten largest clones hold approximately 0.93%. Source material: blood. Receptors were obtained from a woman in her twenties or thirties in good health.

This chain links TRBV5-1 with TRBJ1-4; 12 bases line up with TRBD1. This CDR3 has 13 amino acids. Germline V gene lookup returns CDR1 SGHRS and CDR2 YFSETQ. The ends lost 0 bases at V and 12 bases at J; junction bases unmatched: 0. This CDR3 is CASSLGDRGQLFF. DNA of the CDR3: TGCGCCAGCAGCTTGGGGGACAGGGGGCAACTGTTTTTT.

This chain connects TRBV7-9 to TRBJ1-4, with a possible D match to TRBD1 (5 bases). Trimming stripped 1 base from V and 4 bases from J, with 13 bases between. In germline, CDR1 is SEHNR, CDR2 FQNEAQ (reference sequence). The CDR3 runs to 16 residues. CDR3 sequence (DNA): TGTGCCAGCAGCTTAGATATATCGGGGGTTAATGAAAAACTGTTTTTT. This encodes CASSLDISGVNEKLFF. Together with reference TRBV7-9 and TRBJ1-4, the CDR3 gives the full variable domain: DTGVSQNPRHKITKRGQNVTFRCDPISEHNRLYWYRQTLGQGPEFLTYFQNEAQLEKSRLLSDRFSAERPKGSFSTLEIQRTEQGDSAMYLCASSLDISGVNEKLFFGSGTQLSVL.

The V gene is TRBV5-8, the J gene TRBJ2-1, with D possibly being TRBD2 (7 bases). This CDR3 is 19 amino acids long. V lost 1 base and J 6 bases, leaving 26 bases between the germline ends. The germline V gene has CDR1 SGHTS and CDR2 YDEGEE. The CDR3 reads CASSLLAMASPRGGNEQFF. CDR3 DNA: TGTGCCAGCAGCTTGTTAGCGATGGCTAGCCCAAGGGGGGGCAATGAGCAGTTCTTC.

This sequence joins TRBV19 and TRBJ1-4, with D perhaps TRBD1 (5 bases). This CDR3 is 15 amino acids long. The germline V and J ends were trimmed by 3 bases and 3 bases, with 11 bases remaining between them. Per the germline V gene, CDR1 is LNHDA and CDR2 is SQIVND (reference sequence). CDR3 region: CASSIPGTSNEKLFF. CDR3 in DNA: TGTGCCAGTAGTATCCCCGGGACCTCTAATGAAAAACTGTTTTTT.

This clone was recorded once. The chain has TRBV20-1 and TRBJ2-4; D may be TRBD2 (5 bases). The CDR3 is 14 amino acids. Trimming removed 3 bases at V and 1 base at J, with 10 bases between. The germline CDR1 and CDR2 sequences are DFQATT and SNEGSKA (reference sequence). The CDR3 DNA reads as TGCAGTGCTAGTCCCCCGGGGGCCAAAAACATTCAGTACTTC. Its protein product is CSASPPGAKNIQYF.